This entry lists 20 T cell receptor beta chains sequenced from one sample in a study of cytomegalovirus exposure and HLA in healthy donors. Primers for the PCR totalled 60 Vbeta and 13 Jbeta. The repertoire was sequenced with immunoSEQ multiplex PCR; TCRdb's copy has only in-frame clones and lacks some. Seen here are some 240,000 clones, around 90% observed once, and the top ten hold about 1.8%. The sequencing sample was made of PBMCs. The receptors stem from a girl aged 2 to 9 in good health and CMV-seronegative.

This clone was observed a single time. This sequence joins TRBV9 and TRBJ1-6; TRBD1 matches 8 bases. The CDR3 contains 13 residues. V lost 4 bases and J lost 8; bases outside the gene matches: 2. Germline CDR1 SGDLS, CDR2 YYNGEE. The CDR3 here is CASSLQGDSPLHF. CDR3 coding DNA: TGTGCCAGCAGCTTACAGGGGGATTCACCCCTCCACTTT.

The V and J genes are TRBV2 and TRBJ2-1, with 11 positions matching TRBD2. V gave up 7 bases and J gave up 10 bases; unmatched junction bases: 18. This CDR3 has 17 residues. In germline, CDR1 is SNHLY, CDR2 FYNNEI. In DNA, the CDR3 is TGTGCCAGCACGGTAGGGGTCCTAGCGGGAGGTATAGGGGAGCAGTTCTTC. Amino acid sequence: CASTVGVLAGGIGEQFF.

The chain couples TRBV27 to TRBJ1-1, with 8 bases lining up with TRBD1. From germline, CDR1 is MNHEY and CDR2 SMNVEV (reference sequence). There are 16 residues in the CDR3. With V trimmed by 5 bases and J by 4 bases, 12 bases remained unmatched. The CDR3 sequence: CASSPRTGWFATEAFF. CDR3 DNA: TGTGCCAGCAGTCCGCGGACAGGGTGGTTTGCCACTGAAGCTTTCTTT.

The CDR3, as DNA: TGCGCCAGCAGCCGCGGCGGGGGGGAGGAGACCCAGTACTTC. Translation: CASSRGGGEETQYF. The gene calls are TRBV5-1 and TRBJ2-5; 9 positions match TRBD2. Germline V gene data show CDR1 as SGHRS and CDR2 as YFSETQ. The CDR3 is 14 residues long. Trimming took 4 bases from V and 5 from J; bases not matched to a gene: 6.

This clone was observed a single time. This chain connects TRBV9 to TRBJ2-2; D is possibly TRBD2 (6 bases). The V gene lost 4 bases and the J gene lost 2 bases, with 15 bases spanning the gap. Germline assignment: CDR1 SGDLS and CDR2 YYNGEE. The CDR3 is made up of 16 amino acids. CDR3 nucleotide sequence: TGTGCCAGCAGCCCTCAGACTAGACCAAACACCGGGGAGCTGTTTTTT. Translating gives CASSPQTRPNTGELFF. The full variable domain, with the rest looked up from reference TRBV9 and TRBJ2-2, is DSGVTQTPKHLITATGQRVTLRCSPRSGDLSVYWYQQSLDQGLQFLIQYYNGEERAKGNILERFSAQQFPDLHSELNLSSLELGDSALYFCASSPQTRPNTGELFFGEGSRLTVL.

The chain carries TRBV5-1 and TRBJ1-2; perhaps TRBD1 as D (5 bases). Germline V lookup: CDR1 SGHRS, CDR2 YFSETQ. Trimming removed 3 bases from V and 4 bases from J, with 19 bases in between. The CDR3 consists of 16 residues. The DNA of the CDR3 is TGCGCCAGCAGCTGGGGGGGGACTCGGGGCTCCTATGGCTACACCTTC. Its protein product is CASSWGGTRGSYGYTF.

This clone was observed once. The rearrangement links TRBV6-1 to TRBJ1-2; 7 bases are shared with TRBD1. Trimming removed 1 base from V and 8 bases from J; junction bases left unmatched: 19. The CDR3 has 18 residues. CDR1 and CDR2 (germline): MNHNS, SASEGT. CDR3 protein: CASSEDWSWGWQGVGYTF. The CDR3 region has the DNA TGTGCCAGCAGTGAAGATTGGTCGTGGGGTTGGCAGGGGGTAGGCTACACCTTC.

The chain links TRBV7-9 to TRBJ2-1, with D uncertain. Trimming pared 8 bases from V and 5 bases from J, leaving 13 bases between. From germline, CDR1 is SEHNR and CDR2 FQNEAQ (reference sequence). The CDR3 has 13 amino acids. The CDR3 DNA reads as TGTGCCAGCCGGTTGCCCAAAAACAATGAGCAGTTCTTC. Protein product: CASRLPKNNEQFF.

The V and J genes are TRBV19 and TRBJ2-7, with D perhaps matching TRBD2 (7 bases). From germline, CDR1 is LNHDA and CDR2 SQIVND (reference sequence). CDR3 size: 13 residues. The V end was cut by 3 bases, the J end by 3 bases, with 9 bases between. CDR3 sequence reads: CASSMGGGYEQYF. The CDR3 DNA reads TGTGCCAGTAGTATGGGAGGGGGCTACGAGCAGTACTTC.

The chain has TRBV2 and TRBJ2-3; unclear D gene. The V end lost 6 bases, the J end lost 5 bases, and 15 bases lay between the germline ends. From germline, CDR1 is SNHLY and CDR2 FYNNEI. The CDR3 length is 14 residues. The CDR3 is CASRRQAFQDTQYF. The CDR3 DNA is TGTGCCAGCAGACGGCAGGCGTTTCAAGATACGCAGTATTTT.

The chain is built from TRBV28 and TRBJ2-5; D is unresolved. Germline CDR1 reads MDHEN; CDR2 reads SYDVKM. The CDR3 has 14 amino acids. V was shortened by 5 bases and J by 0 bases, with 10 bases between the two germline ends. The CDR3 loop is CASSSPEDQETQYF. The CDR3, as DNA: TGTGCCAGCAGTAGTCCAGAGGACCAAGAGACCCAGTACTTC.

The count of this clone is one. V gene TRBV7-6 combines with J gene TRBJ2-3; 10 nucleotides line up with TRBD2. CDR1 SGHVS and CDR2 FNYEAQ come from the germline V gene. V was clipped by 8 bases and J by 3 bases; unmatched bases: 20. This CDR3 is 19 amino acids long. For the CDR3, the DNA is TGTGCCAGCCGAGGTCGGCAGGGGTTCCTAGCGGGAGAAACAGATACGCAGTATTTT. Its protein product is CASRGRQGFLAGETDTQYF.

The rearrangement links TRBV7-8 to TRBJ1-6, with 7 nucleotides matching TRBD1. Losses at the gene ends were 2 bases for V and 0 bases for J; bases not matched to a gene: 7. Germline V gene lookup returns CDR1 SGHVS and CDR2 FQNEAQ. CDR3 size: 18 residues. The CDR3 reads CASSLHQTGSSYNSPLHF. CDR3 DNA: TGTGCCAGCAGCTTACACCAGACAGGGAGCTCCTATAATTCACCCCTCCACTTT. The whole variable domain, remainder taken from reference TRBV7-8 and TRBJ1-6, is GAGVSQSPRYKVAKRGQDVALRCDPISGHVSLFWYQQALGQGPEFLTYFQNEAQLDKSGLPSDRFFAERPEGSVSTLKIQRTQQEDSAVYLCASSLHQTGSSYNSPLHFGNGTRLTVT.

This clone was observed a handful of times. The chain links TRBV9 to TRBJ2-1; D ambiguous. From germline, CDR1 is SGDLS and CDR2 YYNGEE. The V end was cut by 0 bases, the J end by 0 bases, with 4 bases between. This CDR3 is 14 amino acids long. Here the CDR3 DNA reads TGTGCCAGCAGCGTAGGGAGCTCCTACAATGAGCAGTTCTTC. Residues: CASSVGSSYNEQFF.

This clone was seen just once. This chain joins TRBV30 and TRBJ2-7, with D maybe TRBD2 (6 bases). V was shortened by 0 bases and J by 2 bases, with 8 bases between the two germline ends. This CDR3 has 13 residues. CDR1 and CDR2 from the germline V gene are GTSNPN and SVGIG (reference sequence). CDR3 sequence (DNA): TGTGCCTGGAGTGTAGGAGGGACCTACGAGCAGTACTTC. This codes for CAWSVGGTYEQYF.

This rearrangement joins TRBV14 to TRBJ2-3; TRBD2 might be the D (5 bases). The V end lost 2 bases, the J end lost 1 base, and 10 bases lay between the germline ends. Germline lookup yields CDR1 SGHDN and CDR2 FVKESK. CDR3 size: 15 residues. The CDR3: CASSQRGPGTDTQYF. DNA of the CDR3: TGTGCCAGCAGCCAACGGGGTCCGGGCACAGATACGCAGTATTTT.

This clone was seen more than once but under ten times. The chain joins TRBV2 to TRBJ1-1; no definite D call. The germline V gene has CDR1 SNHLY and CDR2 FYNNEI. This CDR3 spans 11 amino acids. Deletions cut 10 bases from V and 8 bases from J, with 14 bases between. The CDR3 sequence is CATSRALEAFF. In nucleotides, the CDR3 is TGTGCCACTTCGAGGGCCCTAGAAGCTTTCTTT.

J is TRBJ1-1 and V is TRBV11-2, with D possibly matching TRBD1 (6 bases). The V end was cut by 11 bases, the J end by 3 bases, with 19 bases between. Germline V lookup: CDR1 SGHAT, CDR2 FQNNGV. This CDR3 region has 14 residues. DNA of the CDR3: TGTGCCCTAAACCGCCAGGGGAGGGACACTGAAGCTTTCTTT. Translation: CALNRQGRDTEAFF. Complete variable domain (other parts from reference TRBV11-2 and TRBJ1-1): EAGVAQSPRYKIIEKRQSVAFWCNPISGHATLYWYQQILGQGPKLLIQFQNNGVVDDSQLPKDRFSAERLKGVDSTLKIQPAKLEDSAVYLCALNRQGRDTEAFFGQGTRLTVV.

Here the CDR3 DNA reads TGCGCCAGCAGCCAGGGGGACAGGGATCATCAGCCCCAGCATTTT. It encodes CASSQGDRDHQPQHF. The J gene is TRBJ1-5, the V gene TRBV4-1; 9 nucleotides line up with TRBD1. CDR1 and CDR2 from the germline V gene are MGHRA and YSYEKL. V lost 3 bases, J lost 5 bases, and 5 bases stayed unmatched. This CDR3 contains 15 residues.

CDR3 nucleotide sequence: TGCGCCAGCAGCCAGCGAGCAGGTGACCATAGCAATCAGCCCCAGCATTTT. Residues: CASSQRAGDHSNQPQHF. The chain uses TRBV4-1 and TRBJ1-5; D is ambiguous. The CDR3 spans 17 residues. Germline V gives CDR1 MGHRA, CDR2 YSYEKL. Trimming left V 3 bases short and J 0 bases short, with 15 bases between.